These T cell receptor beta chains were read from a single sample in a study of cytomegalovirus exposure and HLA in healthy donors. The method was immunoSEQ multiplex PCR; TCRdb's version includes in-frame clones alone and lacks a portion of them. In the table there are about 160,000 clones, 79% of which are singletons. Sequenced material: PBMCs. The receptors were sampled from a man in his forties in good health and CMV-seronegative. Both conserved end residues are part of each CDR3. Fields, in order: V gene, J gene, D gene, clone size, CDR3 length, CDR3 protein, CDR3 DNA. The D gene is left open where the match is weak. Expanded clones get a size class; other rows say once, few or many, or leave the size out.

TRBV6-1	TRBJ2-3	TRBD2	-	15	CASQTGLAGGGTQYF	TGTGCCAGCCAGACGGGCTTGGCGGGGGGGGGTACGCAGTATTTT
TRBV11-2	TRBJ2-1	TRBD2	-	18	CASSYWGASGSTYNEQFF	TGTGCCAGCAGTTACTGGGGGGCTAGCGGGAGTACTTACAATGAGCAGTTCTTC
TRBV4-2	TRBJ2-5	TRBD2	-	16	CASSQTSGGGQETQYF	TGTGCCAGCAGCCAAACTAGCGGAGGGGGGCAAGAGACCCAGTACTTC
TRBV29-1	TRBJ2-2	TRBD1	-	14	CSATRGQGTGELFF	TGCAGCGCTACGCGGGGACAGGGGACCGGGGAGCTGTTTTTT
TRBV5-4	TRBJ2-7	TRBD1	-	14	CASSLVGQPNEQYF	TGTGCCAGCAGCTTGGTGGGACAGCCAAACGAGCAGTACTTC
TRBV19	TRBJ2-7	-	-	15	CASSISFWGGYEQYF	TGTGCCAGTAGTATCTCCTTTTGGGGAGGCTACGAGCAGTACTTC
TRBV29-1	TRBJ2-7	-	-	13	CSATMDNNYEQYF	TGCAGCGCCACTATGGACAACAACTACGAGCAGTACTTC
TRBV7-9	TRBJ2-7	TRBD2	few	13	CSSSSSGYDEQYF	TGTTCCAGCAGCTCTAGCGGGTACGACGAGCAGTACTTC
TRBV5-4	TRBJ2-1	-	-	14	CASSHLDSNNEQFF	TGTGCCAGCAGCCACCTAGACAGTAACAATGAGCAGTTCTTC
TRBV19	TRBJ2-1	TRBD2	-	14	CASSIGGSGREQFF	TGTGCCAGTAGTATAGGGGGTAGCGGGAGGGAGCAGTTCTTC
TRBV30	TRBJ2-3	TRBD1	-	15	CAWSARTGGTDTQYF	TGTGCCTGGAGTGCCCGGACAGGGGGTACAGATACGCAGTATTTT
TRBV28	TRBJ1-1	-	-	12	CASSPPRTEAFF	TGTGCCAGCAGTCCCCCCCGCACTGAAGCTTTCTTT
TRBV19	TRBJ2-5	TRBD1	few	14	CASSKHRGQETQYF	TGTGCCAGTAGTAAACACAGGGGCCAAGAGACCCAGTACTTC
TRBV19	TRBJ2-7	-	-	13	CASSIAGDYEQYF	TGTGCCAGTAGTATCGCCGGGGACTACGAGCAGTACTTC
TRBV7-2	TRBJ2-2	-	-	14	CASSLGGLLGELFF	TGTGCCAGCAGCCTTGGGGGCCTGCTAGGGGAGCTGTTTTTT
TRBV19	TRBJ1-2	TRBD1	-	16	CASIDQGAGYGYGYTF	TGTGCCAGTATCGACCAGGGGGCAGGCTACGGCTATGGCTACACCTTC
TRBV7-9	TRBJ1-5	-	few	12	CSSSLDQGNVCF	TGTTCCAGCAGCCTCGACCAGGGTAATGTCTGCTTT
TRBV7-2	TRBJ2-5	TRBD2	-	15	CASSRTSGSWETQYF	TGTGCCAGCAGCCGGACTAGCGGGAGTTGGGAGACCCAGTACTTC
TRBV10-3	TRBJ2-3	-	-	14	CAISESPGTDTQYF	TGTGCCATCAGTGAGTCCCCCGGGACAGATACGCAGTATTTT
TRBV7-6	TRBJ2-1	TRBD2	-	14	CASSPSGRGNEQFF	TGTGCCAGCAGCCCTAGCGGGAGGGGAAATGAGCAGTTCTTC
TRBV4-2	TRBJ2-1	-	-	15	CASSQDPASDNEQFF	TGTGCCAGCAGCCAAGATCCCGCTAGCGACAATGAGCAGTTCTTC
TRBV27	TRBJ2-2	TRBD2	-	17	CASSLSTSGSNTGELFF	TGTGCCAGCAGTTTATCTACTAGCGGATCGAACACCGGGGAGCTGTTTTTT
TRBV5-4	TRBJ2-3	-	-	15	CAAGQRTSGTDTQYF	TGTGCCGCGGGGCAGCGGACATCAGGGACAGATACGCAGTATTTT
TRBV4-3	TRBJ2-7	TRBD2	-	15	CASSQAGGRVYEQYF	TGCGCCAGCAGCCAAGCTGGCGGGAGGGTTTACGAGCAGTACTTC
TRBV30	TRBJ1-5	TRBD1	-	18	CAWSSPGQLINSNQPQHF	TGTGCCTGGAGTTCGCCGGGACAGTTGATTAATAGCAATCAGCCCCAGCATTTT
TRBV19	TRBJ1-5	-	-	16	CASSITRQAFNQPQHF	TGTGCCAGTAGTATAACCCGGCAGGCTTTCAATCAGCCCCAGCATTTT
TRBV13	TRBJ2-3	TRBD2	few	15	CASSEREGPADTQYF	TGTGCCAGCAGCGAGCGGGAGGGCCCAGCAGATACGCAGTATTTT
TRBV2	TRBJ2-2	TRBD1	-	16	CASSVRQGARTGELFF	TGTGCCAGCAGTGTTCGGCAGGGGGCGCGCACCGGGGAGCTGTTTTTT
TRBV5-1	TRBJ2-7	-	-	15	CASGIEGLPSYEQYF	TGCGCCAGCGGAATTGAGGGCCTCCCCAGCTACGAGCAGTACTTC
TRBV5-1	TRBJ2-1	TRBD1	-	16	CASSLEGAEVLDEQFF	TGCGCCAGCAGCTTGGAGGGGGCGGAAGTTTTAGATGAGCAGTTCTTC
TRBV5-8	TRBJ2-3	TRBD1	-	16	CASSLRGQGNTDTQYF	TGTGCCAGCAGCTTGCGGGGACAGGGAAACACAGATACGCAGTATTTT
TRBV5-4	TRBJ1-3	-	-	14	CASSLYQVGNTIYF	TGTGCCAGCAGCCTCTACCAGGTTGGAAACACCATATATTTT
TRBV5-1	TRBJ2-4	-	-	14	CASSYGTYEDSQYF	TGCGCCAGCAGCTATGGGACCTATGAGGACAGTCAGTACTTC
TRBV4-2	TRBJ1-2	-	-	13	CASSQEQNYGYTF	TGTGCCAGCAGCCAAGAACAGAACTATGGCTACACCTTC
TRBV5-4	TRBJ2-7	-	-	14	CASSLSLSSYEQYF	TGTGCCAGCAGCTTGTCACTATCCTCCTACGAGCAGTACTTC
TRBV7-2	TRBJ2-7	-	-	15	CASSPRGQSSYEQYF	TGTGCCAGCAGTCCGCGAGGACAGAGCTCCTACGAGCAGTACTTC
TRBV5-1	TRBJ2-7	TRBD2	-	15	CASSLAAPSGPEQYF	TGCGCCAGCAGCTTGGCCGCCCCTAGCGGCCCGGAGCAGTACTTC
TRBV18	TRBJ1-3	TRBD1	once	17	CASSPLGQGTTGNTIYF	TGTGCCAGCTCACCACTTGGACAGGGTACAACTGGAAACACCATATATTTT
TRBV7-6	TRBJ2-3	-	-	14	CASSLTGSTDTQYF	TGTGCCAGCAGCCTCACCGGGAGCACAGATACGCAGTATTTT
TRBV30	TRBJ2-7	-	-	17	CAWNSKLELPSSYEQYF	TGTGCCTGGAATTCCAAGTTAGAGCTCCCAAGCTCCTACGAGCAGTACTTC
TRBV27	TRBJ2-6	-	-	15	CASSLMGPGANVLTF	TGTGCCAGCAGTTTAATGGGGCCTGGGGCCAACGTCCTGACTTTC
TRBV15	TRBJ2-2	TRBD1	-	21	CATSSITGTGAPAGITGELFF	TGTGCCACCAGTTCTATTACCGGGACAGGGGCTCCGGCGGGAATTACCGGGGAGCTGTTTTTT
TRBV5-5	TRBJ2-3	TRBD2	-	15	CASSLQAGRVDTQYF	TGTGCCAGCAGCCTCCAAGCGGGACGAGTAGATACGCAGTATTTT
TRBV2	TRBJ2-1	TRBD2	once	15	CASSATSGESIEQFF	TGTGCCAGCAGTGCTACTAGCGGGGAGAGTATTGAGCAGTTCTTC
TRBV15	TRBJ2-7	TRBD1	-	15	CATSRGGQGDYEQYF	TGTGCCACCAGCAGAGGCGGACAGGGTGACTACGAGCAGTACTTC
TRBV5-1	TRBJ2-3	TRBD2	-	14	CASSWGGRADTQYF	TGCGCCAGCAGCTGGGGCGGGAGGGCAGATACGCAGTATTTT